These 32 T cell receptor beta chains were all obtained from the same sample, sequenced in a study of identical twins. TCRdb analysed the 5' RACE reads with MiXCR anew, one entry per CDR3 protein. Of 200,000 to 250,000 distinct CDR3 sequences listed, about an eighth are singletons. Sequenced sample: memory (CD45RO+) T cells sorted from blood. The receptors derive from a woman younger than 30 in good health.

This clonotype was detected a few times. One junction end does not reproduce the germline sequence, and a read error may be involved. The chain links TRBV20-1 to TRBJ1-1; D is unclear. CDR3 length: 13 amino acids. Germline V gene lookup returns CDR1 DFQATT and CDR2 SNEGSKA (reference sequence). The CDR3 loop is CSARYGRTTQAFF. The CDR3 bases are TGCAGTGCTCGCTACGGACGGACCACTCAAGCTTTCTTT.

The J gene is TRBJ2-7, the V gene TRBV6-1; 10 bases map to TRBD2. V was clipped by 0 bases and J by 2 bases; unmatched bases: 4. This CDR3 spans 16 amino acids. Germline CDR1 is MNHNS and CDR2 is SASEGT. The CDR3 reads CASSEAGSGRAYEQYF. The CDR3 bases are TGTGCCAGCAGTGAAGCGGGGAGCGGGAGGGCCTACGAGCAGTACTTC.

CDR3 loop: CASIQDGNTEAFF. In DNA, the CDR3 is TGTGCCAGCATCCAAGACGGGAACACTGAAGCTTTCTTT. The rearrangement links TRBV2 to TRBJ1-1, with D hard to call. V lost 7 bases and J 1 base, leaving 10 bases between the germline ends. The CDR3 consists of 13 residues. Germline CDR1 is SNHLY and CDR2 is FYNNEI.

The genes are TRBV20-1 and TRBJ2-7, with D tentatively TRBD2 (5 bases). Germline CDR1 DFQATT, CDR2 SNEGSKA (reference sequence). The CDR3 sequence is 13 residues long. With 7 bases removed from V and 1 base from J, the gap between germline ends came to 14 bases. The CDR3 DNA is TGCAGTGTTTACGGGAAAGGGTCCTACGAGCAGTACTTC. This translates into CSVYGKGSYEQYF.

V and J are TRBV7-9 and TRBJ2-1; D perhaps matches TRBD2 (5 bases). V was cut by 4 bases and J by 9 bases, with 13 bases left in between. This CDR3 has 13 residues. Germline V gene lookup returns CDR1 SEHNR and CDR2 FQNEAQ (reference sequence). The CDR3 is CASSSQSGGEQFF. The CDR3 DNA follows: TGTGCCAGCAGCTCCCAAAGCGGCGGTGAGCAGTTCTTC. Full variable domain (missing parts from reference TRBV7-9 and TRBJ2-1): DTGVSQNPRHKITKRGQNVTFRCDPISEHNRLYWYRQTLGQGPEFLTYFQNEAQLEKSRLLSDRFSAERPKGSFSTLEIQRTEQGDSAMYLCASSSQSGGEQFFGPGTRLTVL.

In this sample, this clonotype turned up many times. The chain links TRBV10-3 to TRBJ2-1; TRBD2 aligns across 14 bases. The CDR3 has 17 amino acids. Per germline, CDR1 ENHRY and CDR2 SYGVKD. Trimming removed 4 bases from V and 1 base from J; junction bases left unmatched: 3. This CDR3 reads CAISGTSGRSSYNEQFF. CDR3 bases: TGTGCCATCAGTGGGACTAGCGGGAGGAGTTCCTACAATGAGCAGTTCTTC.

The CDR3 loop is CSAGRTALSEKLFF. The CDR3 coding sequence is TGCAGTGCTGGCCGCACAGCGTTATCTGAAAAACTGTTTTTT. V is TRBV20-1 and J is TRBJ1-4; D ambiguous. The germline V and J ends were trimmed by 5 bases and 7 bases, with 17 bases remaining between them. Germline CDR1 reads DFQATT; CDR2 reads SNEGSKA (reference sequence). The CDR3 covers 14 residues.

This clonotype was counted a few times. The rearrangement joins TRBV3-1 to TRBJ1-4; D is uncertain. Looked up from germline, CDR1 is LGHDT and CDR2 is YNNKEL (reference sequence). The CDR3 is 15 residues long. V was trimmed by 2 bases and J by 7 bases, leaving 14 bases between them. CDR3 nucleotide sequence: TGTGCCAGCAGCCAAACCCATACATCCACTGAAAAACTGTTTTTT. This sequence encodes CASSQTHTSTEKLFF.

This clonotype has more than one count but fewer than ten. V is TRBV7-9 and J is TRBJ1-1; D is undetermined. V was shortened by 5 bases and J by 4 bases, with 14 bases between the two germline ends. The CDR3 consists of 14 residues. Germline V lookup: CDR1 SEHNR, CDR2 FQNEAQ (reference sequence). The CDR3 DNA sequence: TGTGCCAGCAGCCTCCGGGCCGTGACCACTGAAGCTTTCTTT. Protein sequence: CASSLRAVTTEAFF.

The CDR3 DNA sequence: TGTGCCATCCAACCCCCACCGGGACAGGGTTCCTACGAGCAGTACTTC. Protein sequence: CAIQPPPGQGSYEQYF. The rearrangement uses TRBV10-3 and TRBJ2-7; the match to TRBD1 covers 9 bases. Trimming cost V 8 bases and J 1 base; bases outside gene matches: 12. Germline assignment: CDR1 ENHRY and CDR2 SYGVKD. This CDR3 is 16 amino acids long.

This clonotype turned up a few times. This CDR3 is CSARAPVAVDTQYF. For the CDR3, the DNA is TGCAGTGCTAGAGCGCCGGTAGCCGTAGATACGCAGTATTTT. The V call is TRBV20-1, the J call TRBJ2-3; D remains unclear. This CDR3 comprises 14 residues. Between the trimmed V and J ends, which lost 1 base and 5 bases, there was a span of 13 bases. Germline V CDR1 and CDR2: DFQATT, SNEGSKA (reference sequence).

This sequence joins TRBV20-1 and TRBJ1-1, with D perhaps TRBD1 (6 bases). CDR3 length: 16 amino acids. Germline V gene lookup returns CDR1 DFQATT and CDR2 SNEGSKA (reference sequence). With 0 bases removed from V and 2 bases from J, the gap between germline ends came to 16 bases. The CDR3 DNA follows: TGCAGTGCTAGAGATCGCCTGGACAGTCTCAACACTGAAGCTTTCTTT. This gives the protein CSARDRLDSLNTEAFF.

The chain combines TRBV27 with TRBJ1-1; 8 bases line up with TRBD1. The V gene end was trimmed by 2 bases and the J gene end by 6 bases; junction bases not matched to a gene: 14. Germline V gene sequence: CDR1 MNHEY, CDR2 SMNVEV (reference sequence). The CDR3 length is 17 residues. The DNA of the CDR3 is TGTGCCAGCAGTTTAGGGGGCCAGGACAGGGCCGACCCTGAAGCTTTCTTT. Translation gives CASSLGGQDRADPEAFF.

This clonotype was observed at least ten times. This rearrangement joins TRBV2 to TRBJ2-3, with 9 bases identical to TRBD2. Germline V lookup: CDR1 SNHLY, CDR2 FYNNEI. The CDR3 sequence is 14 residues long. Germline trimming cut 7 bases from V and 5 bases from J; bases unmatched to any gene: 7. The CDR3 loop reads CASNWRREGDTQYF. The CDR3 nucleotides are TGTGCCAGCAATTGGCGGCGGGAGGGAGATACGCAGTATTTT.

There are many counts of this clonotype. This sequence joins TRBV18 and TRBJ1-1; D is uncertain. Germline-derived CDR1 and CDR2 are KGHSH and LQKENI. V was cut by 8 bases and J by 4 bases, with 8 bases left in between. This CDR3 has 11 amino acids. The CDR3 spells CASHLGTEAFF. The CDR3 nucleotides are TGTGCCAGCCATTTGGGCACTGAAGCTTTCTTT.

This clonotype has just a few counts. The chain is built from TRBV19 and TRBJ1-3, with unresolved D. CDR3 length: 12 amino acids. Trimming cost V 6 bases and J 4 bases, with 7 bases left between them. The germline V gene has CDR1 LNHDA and CDR2 SQIVND (reference sequence). Here the CDR3 DNA reads TGTGCCAGTAGGACTCCCGGAAACACCATATATTTT. This gives the protein CASRTPGNTIYF.

The table lists this clonotype with a count of one. The V call is TRBV5-4, the J call TRBJ2-2; the match to TRBD2 covers 11 bases. V lost 2 bases to trimming and J lost 7 bases; unmatched junction nucleotides: 4. The CDR3 extends over 15 amino acids. Germline loops: CDR1 SGHNT, CDR2 YYREEE (reference sequence). In DNA form, the CDR3 reads TGTGCCAGCAGCTTTAGCGGGAGGGCCGGCGGGGAGCTGTTTTTT. Its protein product is CASSFSGRAGGELFF.

This clonotype was detected a few times. The chain uses TRBV5-1 and TRBJ1-5; tentatively, D is TRBD1 (6 bases). This CDR3 spans 13 amino acids. CDR1 is SGHRS, CDR2 YFSETQ, per germline. V dropped 4 bases and J dropped 5 bases, with 10 bases sitting between them. The CDR3 DNA is TGCGCCAGCAGCGTGGACAGCCATCAGCCCCAGCATTTT. It is translated as CASSVDSHQPQHF.

The V and J genes are TRBV6-2 or TRBV6-3 and TRBJ2-1; D gene unclear. The ends were cut back, 2 bases at V and 0 bases at J, with 14 bases in the middle. CDR1 and CDR2 from the germline V gene are MNHEY and SVGEGT. The CDR3 is 17 residues long. CDR3 residues: CASSYPFRRSSYNEQFF. CDR3 nucleotides: TGTGCCAGCAGTTACCCCTTTAGGCGGAGCTCCTACAATGAGCAGTTCTTC.

In its sample, this clonotype was seen a few times. The CDR3 coding sequence is TGCAGTGCTAGCGGGGGGCGCACAGATACGCAGTATTTT. Translating it yields CSASGGRTDTQYF. This rearrangement joins TRBV20-1 to TRBJ2-3; TRBD2 is a possible D gene (7 bases). Germline loops: CDR1 DFQATT, CDR2 SNEGSKA (reference sequence). Trimming stripped 3 bases from V and 1 base from J, with 8 bases between. There are 13 residues in the CDR3.

V is TRBV5-5 and J is TRBJ2-2; 10 bases match TRBD2. The J segment lost 4 bases and the V segment lost 3 bases, leaving 6 bases of the junction unmatched. This CDR3 contains 16 residues. The germline V gene has CDR1 SGHKS and CDR2 YYEKEE (reference sequence). CDR3 sequence: CASSWDVAGGTGELFF. As DNA, the CDR3 is TGTGCCAGCAGCTGGGATGTAGCGGGGGGCACCGGGGAGCTGTTTTTT.

CDR3 nucleotides: TGCAGCGTTGTACAGAGCTCCTACAATGAGCAGTTCTTC. Its translation: CSVVQSSYNEQFF. The gene calls are TRBV29-1 and TRBJ2-1; no definite D call. CDR3 length: 13 residues. Germline CDR1 is SQVTM and CDR2 is ANQGSEA. V lost 4 bases and J lost 0, with 7 bases in between.

A few counts support this clonotype. The rearrangement links TRBV14 to TRBJ2-1; tentative D call: TRBD2 (5 bases). Trimming removed 1 base at V and 4 bases at J, with 8 bases between. Looked up from germline, CDR1 is SGHDN and CDR2 is FVKESK. The CDR3 runs 14 residues. The CDR3 nucleotides are TGTGCCAGCAGCCAAGGTAGCGCATACAATGAGCAGTTCTTC. Translated: CASSQGSAYNEQFF.

The chain combines TRBV3-1 with TRBJ2-1; D unclear. In germline, CDR1 is LGHDT, CDR2 YNNKEL (reference sequence). The CDR3 is made up of 17 amino acids. Trimming left V 0 bases short and J 3 bases short, with 15 bases between. As DNA, the CDR3 is TGTGCCAGCAGCCAAGAATCGGCCTTTATAAGCTACAATGAGCAGTTCTTC. It codes for CASSQESAFISYNEQFF.

This clonotype appeared many times. V is TRBV9 and J is TRBJ2-6; D is perhaps TRBD2 (5 bases). Germline values: CDR1 SGDLS, CDR2 YYNGEE. The V gene lost 4 bases and the J gene lost 0 bases, with 11 bases spanning the gap. The CDR3 covers 16 residues. The DNA for the CDR3 is TGTGCCAGCAGCATAATAGCGAACTCTGGGGCCAACGTCCTGACTTTC. Residues: CASSIIANSGANVLTF.

The chain employs TRBV5-1 and TRBJ2-1; either TRBD1 or TRBD2 may supply D (5 bases each). In germline, CDR1 is SGHRS, CDR2 YFSETQ. The CDR3 length is 15 residues. Trimming stripped 2 bases from V and 2 bases from J, with 11 bases between. The CDR3, as DNA: TGCGCCAGCAGCTTAACTGGGGGTCCCTACAATGAGCAGTTCTTC. Protein: CASSLTGGPYNEQFF.

The chain couples TRBV29-1 to TRBJ2-5; no reliable D call. Between the trimmed V and J ends, which lost 4 bases and 5 bases, there was a span of 11 bases. CDR1 and CDR2 (germline): SQVTM, ANQGSEA. The CDR3 is 12 residues long. The CDR3 DNA reads as TGCAGCGTTGTTCAGACCCAGGAGACCCAGTACTTC. Translating it yields CSVVQTQETQYF. Complete variable domain (other parts from reference TRBV29-1 and TRBJ2-5): SAVISQKPSRDICQRGTSLTIQCQVDSQVTMMFWYRQQPGQSLTLIATANQGSEATYESGFVIDKFPISRPNLTFSTLTVSNMSPEDSSIYLCSVVQTQETQYFGPGTRLLVL.

The chain employs TRBV6-1 and TRBJ2-7; 8 bases agree with TRBD2. Germline V gene sequence: CDR1 MNHNS, CDR2 SASEGT. This CDR3 comprises 15 residues. After removal of 7 bases from V and 2 bases from J, the junction contained 10 bases not matched to a gene. This chain's CDR3 is CASTKAAGDPYEQYF. CDR3 DNA sequence: TGTGCCAGCACCAAAGCAGCGGGGGATCCCTACGAGCAGTACTTC.

The chain recombines TRBV28 with TRBJ2-5; either TRBD1 or TRBD2 may supply D (5 bases each). CDR1 and CDR2 from the germline V gene are MDHEN and SYDVKM. Trimming stripped 10 bases from V and 2 bases from J, with 17 bases between. The CDR3 is 14 amino acids. The CDR3 DNA reads TGTGCCACCTACGAGGGGCGGATACAAGAGACCCAGTACTTC. It specifies CATYEGRIQETQYF. Drawing the rest from reference TRBV28 and TRBJ2-5, the complete variable domain is DVKVTQSSRYLVKRTGEKVFLECVQDMDHENMFWYRQDPGLGLRLIYFSYDVKMKEKGDIPEGYSVSREKKERFSLILESASTNQTSMYLCATYEGRIQETQYFGPGTRLLVL.

The chain combines TRBV6-2 or TRBV6-3 with TRBJ1-2, with a possible D match to TRBD1 (5 bases). Germline CDR1 is MNHEY and CDR2 is SVGEGT. CDR3 length: 14 amino acids. V was trimmed by 8 bases and J by 2 bases, leaving 15 bases between them. The CDR3 region is CASDRDGGNYGYTF. DNA for the CDR3: TGTGCCAGCGATCGGGACGGAGGAAACTATGGCTACACCTTC.

The genes are TRBV6-2 or TRBV6-3 and TRBJ1-5; 7 bases fit TRBD1. The CDR3 loop spans 16 amino acids. In germline, CDR1 is MNHEY, CDR2 SVGEGT. V lost 8 bases and J lost 2; bases outside the gene matches: 12. The DNA for the CDR3 is TGTGCCAGCTTTACGAGGGGGCGCGGTGGCAATCAGCCCCAGCATTTT. Protein: CASFTRGRGGNQPQHF.

This clonotype was recorded many times. The chain couples TRBV10-2 to TRBJ2-7; TRBD2 might be the D (7 bases). The germline V and J ends were trimmed by 5 bases and 6 bases, with 17 bases remaining between them. The germline gives CDR1 WSHSY, CDR2 SAAADI. This CDR3 is built from 14 residues. CDR3 sequence: CASSRDGGAGEQYF. The CDR3 DNA sequence: TGCGCCAGCAGTCGAGATGGGGGGGCTGGCGAGCAGTACTTC.